The T cell receptor (beta chain) described here comes from a study of identical twins. This CDR3 region has 15 residues. V dropped 3 bases and J dropped 7; count of bases not matched to a gene: 5. TCRdb processed the 5' RACE reads anew with MiXCR; each CDR3 protein has one entry. The table has a few hundred thousand distinct CDR3 sequences, over 9.5% seen once. The same sample was also studied in work on yellow fever vaccine responses in identical twins.

The sequence derives from a woman aged 18-30 years in good health. The sequencing input was memory (CD45RO+) T cells sorted from blood. This chain connects TRBV12-3 or TRBV12-4 to TRBJ2-1; 11 bases match TRBD2. Here the CDR3 DNA reads TGTGCCAGCAGTTTTTGGTCTAGCGGGGGGAATGAGCAGTTCTTC. Amino acid sequence: CASSFWSSGGNEQFF.